These 25 T cell receptor beta chains were all obtained from the same sample, sequenced in a study of shared clonotypes between healthy human individuals (dated by TCRdb to 2019 to 2021). CD8 naive samples were CD45RO-negative cells positively selected for CCR7, giving a CD45RA+CCR7+ population that excluded TemRA cells. The library was produced with the immunoSEQ multiplex PCR assay. This is the immuneACCESS table as TCRdb keeps it, with only in-frame sequences that have V and J called. A part of the clones is gone; compared with another copy, unresolved V genes explain less than half, and the rest is unexplained. For this sample the table gives about 2.1 million clones, of which approximately 92% were detected only once. In total, the top ten clones hold about 1.6% of the sample. Material for sequencing was naive CD8+ T cells from PBMCs. The sample's cell subset or site label, in plain terms: CD45RA+CCR7+. These TCRs come from a man between 18 and 29 years old in good health. Some clones in this sample may be carry-over from other donors' samples.

This CDR3 is CASSPGTGAEAFF. CDR3 DNA: TGTGCCAGCAGCCCAGGGACAGGGGCTGAAGCTTTCTTT. The chain employs TRBV13 and TRBJ1-1; TRBD1 matches at 10 bases. V lost 5 bases, J lost 6 bases, and 3 bases stayed unmatched. CDR1 and CDR2 (germline): PRHDT, FYEKMQ (reference sequence). CDR3 size: 13 residues.

V and J are TRBV9 and TRBJ2-1; the match to TRBD1 covers 8 bases. The CDR3 contains 14 residues. V was pared by 4 bases and J by 5 bases, with 5 bases of the junction left unmatched. CDR1 and CDR2 (germline): SGDLS, YYNGEE. The CDR3 is CASSFGTGNNEQFF. CDR3 DNA: TGTGCCAGCAGCTTCGGGACAGGCAACAATGAGCAGTTCTTC. Complete variable domain (other parts from reference TRBV9 and TRBJ2-1): DSGVTQTPKHLITATGQRVTLRCSPRSGDLSVYWYQQSLDQGLQFLIQYYNGEERAKGNILERFSAQQFPDLHSELNLSSLELGDSALYFCASSFGTGNNEQFFGPGTRLTVL.

The CDR3 bases are TGTGCCAGCAGCTCGGGGACAGCTGGAAACACCATATATTTT. Translated, it gives CASSSGTAGNTIYF. This chain connects TRBV7-2 to TRBJ1-3; 7 nucleotides line up with TRBD1. The CDR3 has 14 amino acids. Germline V lookup: CDR1 SGHTA, CDR2 FQGNSA. V was pared by 4 bases and J by 2 bases, with 2 bases of the junction left unmatched. Full variable domain (outside the CDR3, taken from reference TRBV7-2 and TRBJ1-3): GAGVSQSPSNKVTEKGKDVELRCDPISGHTALYWYRQSLGQGLEFLIYFQGNSAPDKSGLPSDRFSAERTGGSVSTLTIQRTQQEDSAVYLCASSSGTAGNTIYFGEGSWLTVV.

The genes are TRBV4-1 and TRBJ2-7; 8 positions match TRBD1. V shed 2 bases, J shed 5 bases, and the junction held 14 bases outside the gene matches. This CDR3 contains 17 residues. Germline values: CDR1 MGHRA, CDR2 YSYEKL. CDR3 sequence reads: CASSQILGQGWKDEQYF. CDR3 sequence (DNA): TGCGCCAGCAGCCAAATACTTGGACAGGGTTGGAAAGACGAGCAGTACTTC.

This chain connects TRBV14 to TRBJ1-2; D remains unclear. CDR3 length: 15 residues. Per the germline V gene, CDR1 is SGHDN and CDR2 is FVKESK. Trimming stripped 5 bases from V and 0 bases from J, with 13 bases between. CDR3 nucleotides: TGTGCCAGCAGCACCACCCATACAGCTAACTATGGCTACACCTTC. Amino acids: CASSTTHTANYGYTF.

This clone was detected only once. This rearrangement joins TRBV7-6 to TRBJ2-1; 7 nucleotides agree with TRBD2. This CDR3 spans 17 amino acids. V shed 5 bases and J 6 bases; nucleotides not matched to a gene: 16. Germline CDR1 SGHVS, CDR2 FNYEAQ. CDR3 in amino acids: CASSPVDLAEVSNEQFF. The CDR3 bases are TGTGCCAGCAGCCCCGTGGACCTAGCGGAAGTAAGCAATGAGCAGTTCTTC.

The genes are TRBV29-1 and TRBJ2-7; no reliable D call. The CDR3 covers 13 residues. From germline, CDR1 is SQVTM and CDR2 ANQGSEA. Trimming removed 3 bases from V and 0 bases from J, with 9 bases in between. CDR3 sequence reads: CSVDTTGSYEQYF. The CDR3 DNA reads TGCAGCGTTGATACCACGGGCTCCTACGAGCAGTACTTC.

The CDR3 DNA follows: TGCAGCGTTGCTCTCGGAGGAGGGGCGGGAGAGCAGTACTTC. It translates to CSVALGGGAGEQYF. The chain links TRBV29-1 to TRBJ2-5, with 7 bases aligning to TRBD2. In germline, CDR1 is SQVTM, CDR2 ANQGSEA. With V trimmed by 4 bases and J by 11 bases, 16 bases remained unmatched. The CDR3 length is 14 residues.

The chain carries TRBV28 and TRBJ2-7; D unclear. Germline V gene sequence: CDR1 MDHEN, CDR2 SYDVKM. CDR3 length: 14 amino acids. Trimming took 5 bases from V and 6 from J, leaving 17 bases between them. CDR3 DNA sequence: TGTGCCAGCAGTCCTAGACCGAGTCCCTCCGAGCAGTACTTC. Translation gives CASSPRPSPSEQYF.

In this sample, this clone turned up a few times. The chain recombines TRBV14 with TRBJ1-1, with 10 bases lining up with TRBD1. The CDR3 is 14 residues long. Germline CDR1 reads SGHDN; CDR2 reads FVKESK. After removal of 5 bases from V and 4 bases from J, the junction contained 4 bases not matched to a gene. CDR3 in DNA: TGTGCCAGCAGCGCCCGGACAGGGGGCACTGAAGCTTTCTTT. Translation: CASSARTGGTEAFF.

The chain couples TRBV11-3 to TRBJ2-1; D possibly uses TRBD1 or TRBD2 (5 bases each). CDR3 length: 17 amino acids. V dropped 0 bases and J dropped 0 bases, with 12 bases sitting between them. From germline, CDR1 is SGHNT and CDR2 YENEEA. This CDR3 is CASSLEAGTSSYNEQFF. DNA of the CDR3: TGTGCCAGCAGCTTAGAGGCAGGGACGAGCTCCTACAATGAGCAGTTCTTC.

The J gene is TRBJ2-3, the V gene TRBV5-6, with 9 bases lining up with TRBD1. There are 15 residues in the CDR3. Unmatched junction bases numbered 7, after V lost 4 bases and J lost 4 bases. CDR1 is SGHDT, CDR2 YYEEEE, per germline. This CDR3 reads CASSPGQGLPDTQYF. The DNA of the CDR3 is TGTGCCAGCAGCCCGGGACAGGGCCTCCCAGATACGCAGTATTTT.

About this clone itself: The junction departs from germline at one end; a sequencing error may be responsible. The chain joins TRBV29-1 to TRBJ2-3; no definite D call. The CDR3 has 11 residues. Germline lookup yields CDR1 SQVTM and CDR2 ANQGSEA. The CDR3 DNA reads as TGCAGCGTTGAACTCCGGGCCCTTCTAGAATTT. Protein product: CSVELRALLEF.

The CDR3 loop is CASSPPDRAQETQYF. The CDR3 DNA is TGTGCCAGCTCACCACCAGACAGGGCACAAGAGACCCAGTACTTC. V usage is TRBV18 and J usage is TRBJ2-5; 7 bases agree with TRBD1. The J segment lost 2 bases and the V segment lost 0 bases, leaving 3 bases of the junction unmatched. Germline assignment: CDR1 KGHSH and CDR2 LQKENI. This CDR3 is built from 15 residues.

The chain couples TRBV6-5 to TRBJ2-7; the D is unclear. CDR1 and CDR2 from the germline V gene are MNHEY and SVGAGI. V lost 0 bases and J 0 bases, leaving 6 bases between the germline ends. This CDR3 comprises 14 residues. CDR3 nucleotide sequence: TGTGCCAGCAGTTACTCTACTTTCTCCTACGAGCAGTACTTC. Amino acid sequence: CASSYSTFSYEQYF.

The V and J genes are TRBV27 and TRBJ1-1, with D possibly matching TRBD1 (5 bases). Germline CDR1 is MNHEY and CDR2 is SMNVEV (reference sequence). The CDR3 sequence is 14 residues long. The V gene lost 6 bases and the J gene lost 4 bases, with 15 bases spanning the gap. CDR3 residues: CASSRTLGGTEAFF. In DNA form, the CDR3 reads TGTGCCAGCAGCCGCACCTTGGGGGGCACTGAAGCTTTCTTT.

With regard to this clone: This sample includes further DNA sequences coding for the same CDR3. This chain joins TRBV27 and TRBJ1-1; 7 nucleotides align to TRBD1. This CDR3 has 15 amino acids. Looked up from germline, CDR1 is MNHEY and CDR2 is SMNVEV (reference sequence). Germline trimming cut 5 bases from V and 0 bases from J; bases unmatched to any gene: 6. This CDR3 reads CASSPLTGLNTEAFF. The CDR3 DNA is TGTGCCAGCAGTCCTCTGACAGGGTTGAACACTGAAGCTTTCTTT.

This CDR3 reads CASSLNSRDEQYF. The CDR3 DNA reads TGTGCCAGCAGCTTAAATAGCAGGGACGAGCAGTACTTC. V gene TRBV7-6 combines with J gene TRBJ2-7; weak D call: TRBD1 (5 bases). CDR3 length: 13 residues. Trimming cost V 2 bases and J 5 bases, with 10 bases left between them. Germline V gene data show CDR1 as SGHVS and CDR2 as FNYEAQ.

The chain links TRBV5-1 to TRBJ2-7; D not certain. This CDR3 is 12 amino acids long. Germline V gene lookup returns CDR1 SGHRS and CDR2 YFSETQ. V was shortened by 5 bases and J by 7 bases, with 13 bases between the two germline ends. The CDR3 DNA follows: TGCGCCAGCAGACTCCTCGGTGAGGAGCAGTACTTC. Translation gives CASRLLGEEQYF.

This chain connects TRBV20-1 to TRBJ2-2; D remains unclear. The ends were cut back, 3 bases at V and 8 bases at J, with 7 bases in the middle. Germline CDR1 DFQATT, CDR2 SNEGSKA (reference sequence). There are 11 residues in the CDR3. In DNA form, the CDR3 reads TGCAGTGCTAGGCCCGTGGGGGAGCTGTTTTTT. Its protein is CSARPVGELFF.

The chain links TRBV27 to TRBJ2-7, with a weak D call TRBD2 (6 bases). Germline-derived CDR1 and CDR2 are MNHEY and SMNVEV (reference sequence). V dropped 1 base and J dropped 0 bases, with 16 bases sitting between them. This CDR3 is 17 amino acids long. In DNA, the CDR3 is TGTGCCAGCAGTTTATGGGGGAGGACCACTAACTCCTACGAGCAGTACTTC. Residues: CASSLWGRTTNSYEQYF.

Details on this clone: The sample holds other DNA sequences that translate to the same CDR3. The V and J genes are TRBV7-9 and TRBJ1-2; 12 nucleotides match TRBD1. Per the germline V gene, CDR1 is SEHNR and CDR2 is FQNEAQ (reference sequence). This CDR3 contains 15 residues. The J segment lost 4 bases and the V segment lost 3 bases, leaving 3 bases of the junction unmatched. CDR3 sequence reads: CASSLGTGGLYGYTF. The CDR3 DNA sequence: TGTGCCAGCAGCTTGGGGACAGGGGGCCTCTATGGCTACACCTTC.

This sequence joins TRBV27 and TRBJ2-7, with TRBD1 as a possible D gene (6 bases). V was cut by 6 bases and J by 3 bases, with 15 bases left in between. The length of the CDR3 is 14 residues. Germline-derived CDR1 and CDR2 are MNHEY and SMNVEV (reference sequence). CDR3 nucleotide sequence: TGTGCCAGCAGCAACCTCGACAGGTACTACGAGCAGTACTTC. It yields the protein CASSNLDRYYEQYF.

This sequence joins TRBV7-9 and TRBJ1-2; D may be TRBD1 (6 bases). V was cut by 4 bases and J by 4 bases, with 13 bases left in between. The CDR3 loop spans 14 amino acids. CDR1 and CDR2 from the germline V gene are SEHNR and FQNEAQ (reference sequence). The CDR3 DNA sequence: TGTGCCAGCAGCTGGTCCACAGGGTTCTATGGCTACACCTTC. It codes for CASSWSTGFYGYTF.

V gene TRBV5-6 combines with J gene TRBJ2-1; 7 bases map to TRBD2. The V and J ends lost 3 bases and 4 bases, in that order; junction bases with no gene match: 7. Germline CDR1 SGHDT, CDR2 YYEEEE. This CDR3 has 15 amino acids. As DNA, the CDR3 is TGTGCCAGCAGCTCACAACTCGGGGGGTACAATGAGCAGTTCTTC. Protein product: CASSSQLGGYNEQFF.